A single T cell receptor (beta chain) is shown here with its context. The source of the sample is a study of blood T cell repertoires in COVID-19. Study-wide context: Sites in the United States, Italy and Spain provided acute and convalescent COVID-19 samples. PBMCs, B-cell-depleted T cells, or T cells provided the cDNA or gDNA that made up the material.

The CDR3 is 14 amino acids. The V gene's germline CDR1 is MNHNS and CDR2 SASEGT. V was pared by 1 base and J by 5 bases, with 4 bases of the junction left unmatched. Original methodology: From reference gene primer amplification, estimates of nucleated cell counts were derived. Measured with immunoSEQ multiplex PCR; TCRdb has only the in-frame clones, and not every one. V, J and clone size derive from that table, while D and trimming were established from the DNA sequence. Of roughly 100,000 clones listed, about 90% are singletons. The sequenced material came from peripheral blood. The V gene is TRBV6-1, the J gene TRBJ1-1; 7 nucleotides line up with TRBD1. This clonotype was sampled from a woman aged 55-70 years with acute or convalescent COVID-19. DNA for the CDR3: TGTGCCAGCAGTGAAGACAGGGGAGATACTGAAGCTTTCTTT. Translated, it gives CASSEDRGDTEAFF.